These 4 T cell receptor beta chains were sequenced from one sample in a study of blood T cell repertoires in COVID-19. Sequencing used immunoSEQ multiplex PCR; TCRdb keeps in-frame clones, though not all of them. The repertoire holds 65,000 to 75,000 clones, approximately 80% seen once, with approximately 40% in the top ten. Sequencing input: peripheral blood. The receptor set was obtained from a man older than 75 with acute or convalescent COVID-19.

This clone occurred a few times. J is TRBJ2-1 and V is TRBV18; 16 positions match TRBD2. After removal of 5 bases from V and 10 bases from J, the junction contained 5 bases not matched to a gene. Germline-derived CDR1 and CDR2 are KGHSH and LQKENI. The CDR3 runs 15 residues. CDR3 sequence (DNA): TGTGCCAGCTCATACGGGACTAGCGGGGGGGTCGAGCAGTTCTTC. Translating gives CASSYGTSGGVEQFF. The full variable domain, in which reference TRBV18 and TRBJ2-1 provide the parts outside the CDR3, is NAGVMQNPRHLVRRRGQEARLRCSPMKGHSHVYWYRQLPEEGLKFMVYLQKENIIDESGMPKERFSAEFPKEGPSILRIQQVVRGDSAAYFCASSYGTSGGVEQFFGPGTRLTVL.

The J gene is TRBJ1-5, the V gene TRBV6-2 or TRBV6-3, with D possibly matching TRBD1 (6 bases). This CDR3 spans 15 amino acids. The ends were cut back, 2 bases at V and 2 bases at J, with 10 bases in the middle. Germline lookup yields CDR1 MNHEY and CDR2 SVGEGT. The CDR3 reads CASSYGTTRNQPQHF. CDR3 sequence (DNA): TGTGCCAGCAGTTACGGGACAACTCGCAATCAGCCCCAGCATTTT.

The V and J genes are TRBV10-1 and TRBJ2-7, with 8 bases aligning to TRBD2. Trimming at V came to 2 bases and at J to 2 bases, leaving 5 bases not matched to a gene. This CDR3 spans 15 amino acids. Germline V lookup: CDR1 WNHNN, CDR2 SYGVQD (reference sequence). Here the CDR3 DNA reads TGCGCCAGCAGTGAGGGACCGGGACTAGCCTACGAGCAGTACTTC. Residues: CASSEGPGLAYEQYF.

The J gene is TRBJ1-1, the V gene TRBV28, with D possibly being TRBD1 (5 bases). V was clipped by 2 bases and J by 4 bases, with 17 bases between them. Germline-derived CDR1 and CDR2 are MDHEN and SYDVKM. The CDR3 has 16 residues. The CDR3 DNA reads TGTGCCAGCAGTTTAAGCGGGACTTCCTGGGGCACTGAAGCTTTCTTT. Its protein product is CASSLSGTSWGTEAFF.